This T cell receptor (beta chain) was captured in a study of T cell responses to AZD1222 COVID-19 vaccine. General study points: Clonal diversity was possibly underestimated; the donors were predominantly white British and more often female. A reported finding is that nearly half of spike-specific TCRs target unmutated variant regions.

Germline loops: CDR1 SGHVS, CDR2 FNYEAQ. CDR3 length: 15 residues. V lost 2 bases and J 5 bases, leaving 14 bases between the germline ends. Clones were sequenced by immunoSEQ multiplex PCR, and TCRdb holds only the in-frame ones, with some missing. There are 70,000 or so clones in the sample; about three quarters occur only once, and about 12% lies in the top ten. Worth noting for this clone: Its specificity is not known.

The chain recombines TRBV7-6 with TRBJ2-3; D perhaps matches TRBD2 (7 bases). The sequence was collected from an adult in good health. This material consisted of peripheral blood, taken on day 0 of AZD1222 vaccination. CDR3 sequence (DNA): TGTGCCAGCAGCTTAACGGGGGGCCTGAGAGATACGCAGTATTTT. Its translation is CASSLTGGLRDTQYF.